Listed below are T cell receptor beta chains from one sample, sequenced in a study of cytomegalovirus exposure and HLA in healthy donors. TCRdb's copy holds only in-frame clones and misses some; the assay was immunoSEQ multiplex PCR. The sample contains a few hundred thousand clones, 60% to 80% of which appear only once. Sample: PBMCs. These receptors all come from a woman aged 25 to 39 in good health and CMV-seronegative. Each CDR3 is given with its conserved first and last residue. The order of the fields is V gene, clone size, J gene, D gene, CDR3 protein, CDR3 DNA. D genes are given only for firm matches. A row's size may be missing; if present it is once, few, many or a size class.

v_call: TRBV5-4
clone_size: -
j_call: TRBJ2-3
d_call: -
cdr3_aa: CASTALGRGDTDTQYF
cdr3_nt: TGTGCCAGCACCGCGCTCGGCAGGGGGGACACAGATACGCAGTATTTT

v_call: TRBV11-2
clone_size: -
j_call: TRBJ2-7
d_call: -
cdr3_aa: CASSLGARGEQYF
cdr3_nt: TGTGCCAGCAGCTTAGGTGCTCGGGGCGAGCAGTACTTC

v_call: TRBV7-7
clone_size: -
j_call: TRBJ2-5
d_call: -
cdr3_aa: CASSSGERETQYF
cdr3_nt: TGTGCCAGCAGCTCCGGAGAACGGGAGACCCAGTACTTC

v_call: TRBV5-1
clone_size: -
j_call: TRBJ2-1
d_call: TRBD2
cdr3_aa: CASSPTGLAGFREQFF
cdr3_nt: TGCGCCAGCAGCCCTACGGGACTAGCGGGATTTCGCGAGCAGTTCTTC

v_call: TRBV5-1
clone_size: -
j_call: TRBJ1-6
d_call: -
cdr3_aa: CASSPGGGVGNSPLHF
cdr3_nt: TGCGCCAGCAGCCCCGGTGGAGGGGTGGGTAATTCACCCCTCCACTTT

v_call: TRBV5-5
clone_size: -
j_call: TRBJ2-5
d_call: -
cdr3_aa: CASSLNRPGGWKTQYF
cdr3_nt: TGTGCCAGCAGCTTGAACCGCCCTGGAGGATGGAAGACCCAGTACTTC

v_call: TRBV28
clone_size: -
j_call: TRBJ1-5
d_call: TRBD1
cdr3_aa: CASSYRGRGNQPQHF
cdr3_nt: TGTGCCAGCAGCTACAGGGGGCGAGGGAATCAGCCCCAGCATTTT

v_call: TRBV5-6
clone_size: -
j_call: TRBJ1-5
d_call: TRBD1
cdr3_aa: CASSSALQGAYHSNQPQHF
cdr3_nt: TGTGCCAGCAGCTCCGCGCTACAGGGGGCCTATCATAGCAATCAGCCCCAGCATTTT

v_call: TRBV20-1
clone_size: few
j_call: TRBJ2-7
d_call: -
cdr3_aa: CSASLLYEQYF
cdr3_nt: TGCAGTGCTAGCTTACTCTACGAGCAGTACTTC

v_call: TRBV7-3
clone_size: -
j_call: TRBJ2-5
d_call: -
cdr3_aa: CASSLGHQETQYF
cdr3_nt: TGTGCCAGCAGCTTGGGACACCAAGAGACCCAATACTTC

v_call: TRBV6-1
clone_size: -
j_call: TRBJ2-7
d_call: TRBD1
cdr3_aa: CALALYRGPYEQYF
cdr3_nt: TGTGCCCTAGCCCTCTACAGGGGCCCCTACGAGCAGTACTTC

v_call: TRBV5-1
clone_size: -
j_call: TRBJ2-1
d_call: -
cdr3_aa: CASSLIAGEQFF
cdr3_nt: TGCGCCAGCAGCTTGATAGCTGGTGAGCAGTTCTTC

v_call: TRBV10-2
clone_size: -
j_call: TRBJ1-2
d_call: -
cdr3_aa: CASRDRVNYGYTF
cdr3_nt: TGCGCCAGCAGAGACAGAGTCAACTATGGCTACACCTTC

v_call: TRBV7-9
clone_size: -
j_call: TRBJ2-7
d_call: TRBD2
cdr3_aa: CASGGLAYYEQYF
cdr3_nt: TGTGCCAGCGGGGGACTAGCGTACTACGAGCAGTACTTC

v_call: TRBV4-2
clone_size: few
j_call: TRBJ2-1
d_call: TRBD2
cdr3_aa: CASSQVLAGGLTYNEQFF
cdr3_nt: TGTGCCAGCAGCCAAGTACTAGCGGGAGGACTTACCTACAATGAGCAGTTCTTC

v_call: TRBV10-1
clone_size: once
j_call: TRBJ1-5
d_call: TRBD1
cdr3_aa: CASTPRDRQDRSNQPQHF
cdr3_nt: TGCGCCAGCACCCCCCGGGACAGACAAGACAGAAGCAATCAGCCCCAGCATTTT

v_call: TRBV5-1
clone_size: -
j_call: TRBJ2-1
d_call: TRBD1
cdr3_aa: CASTLSGQGTNEQFF
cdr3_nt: TGCGCCAGCACTCTCTCCGGACAGGGGACCAATGAGCAGTTCTTC

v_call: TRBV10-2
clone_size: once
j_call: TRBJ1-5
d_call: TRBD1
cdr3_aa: CASGRGQGNQPQHF
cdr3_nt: TGCGCCAGCGGCCGGGGACAGGGGAATCAGCCCCAGCATTTT

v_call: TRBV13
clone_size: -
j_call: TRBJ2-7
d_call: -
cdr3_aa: CASSLKHYSYEQYF
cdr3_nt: TGTGCCAGCAGCCTAAAGCACTACTCCTACGAGCAGTACTTC

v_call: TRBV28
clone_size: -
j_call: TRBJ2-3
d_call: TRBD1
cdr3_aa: CASSPGTGLADTQYF
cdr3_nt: TGTGCCAGCAGTCCCGGGACAGGGCTTGCAGATACGCAGTATTTT

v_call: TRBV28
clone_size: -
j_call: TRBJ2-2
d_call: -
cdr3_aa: CASISGPSGELFF
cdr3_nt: TGTGCCAGCATCTCAGGCCCTTCCGGGGAGCTGTTTTTT

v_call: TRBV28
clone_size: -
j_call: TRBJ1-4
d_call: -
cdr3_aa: CVVRRGSEKLFF
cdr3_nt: TGTGTCGTCCGCCGAGGGTCTGAAAAACTGTTTTTT

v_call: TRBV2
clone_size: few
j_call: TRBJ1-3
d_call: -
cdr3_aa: CASSEWEGVSGNTIYF
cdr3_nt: TGTGCCAGCAGTGAGTGGGAGGGGGTTTCTGGAAACACCATATATTTT

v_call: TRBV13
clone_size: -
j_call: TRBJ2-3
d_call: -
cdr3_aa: CASSLTRKDTQYF
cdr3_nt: TGTGCCAGCAGCTTGACTAGAAAAGATACGCAGTATTTT

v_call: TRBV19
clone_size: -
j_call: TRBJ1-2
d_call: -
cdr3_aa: CASIPSWTVDYGYTF
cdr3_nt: TGTGCCAGTATCCCCTCTTGGACAGTTGACTATGGCTACACCTTC

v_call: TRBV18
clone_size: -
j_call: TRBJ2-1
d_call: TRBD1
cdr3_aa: CASSPPRTGESYNEQFF
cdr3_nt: TGTGCCAGCTCACCACCTAGGACAGGAGAATCCTACAATGAGCAGTTCTTC

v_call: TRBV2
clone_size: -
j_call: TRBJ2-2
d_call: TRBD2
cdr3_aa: CASSTFGTSLGELFF
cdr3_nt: TGTGCCAGCAGTACTTTCGGGACTAGCTTGGGGGAGCTGTTTTTT

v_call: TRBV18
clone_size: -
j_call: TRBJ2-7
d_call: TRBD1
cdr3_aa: CASSHGQGVAYEQYF
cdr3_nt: TGTGCCAGCTCACATGGACAGGGAGTCGCCTACGAGCAGTACTTC

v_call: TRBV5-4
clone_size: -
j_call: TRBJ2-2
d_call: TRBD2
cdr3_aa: CASSFGLAGGNTGELFF
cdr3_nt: TGTGCCAGCAGCTTTGGACTAGCGGGGGGGAACACCGGGGAGCTGTTTTTT

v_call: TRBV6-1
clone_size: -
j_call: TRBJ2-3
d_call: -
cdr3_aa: CASSDPRGGTDTQYF
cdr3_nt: TGTGCCAGCAGTGACCCTAGGGGGGGGACAGATACGCAGTATTTT

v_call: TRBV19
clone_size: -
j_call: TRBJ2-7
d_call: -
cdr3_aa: CASSIQGGAYEQYF
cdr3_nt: TGTGCCAGTAGTATACAGGGGGGAGCCTACGAGCAGTACTTC

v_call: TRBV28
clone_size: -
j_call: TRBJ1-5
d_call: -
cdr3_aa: CASLGGGNQPQHF
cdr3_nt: TGTGCCAGCCTAGGGGGGGGCAATCAGCCCCAGCATTTT

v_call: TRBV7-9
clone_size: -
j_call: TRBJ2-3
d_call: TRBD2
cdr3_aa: CASSVMGGDTDTQYF
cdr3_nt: TGTGCCAGCAGCGTAATGGGGGGGGACACAGATACGCAGTATTTT

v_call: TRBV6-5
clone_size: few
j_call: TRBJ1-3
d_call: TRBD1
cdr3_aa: CASSYTTGGGNTIYF
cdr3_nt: TGTGCCAGCAGCTACACGACAGGGGGCGGAAACACCATATATTTT

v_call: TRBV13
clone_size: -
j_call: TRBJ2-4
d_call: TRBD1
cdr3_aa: CASSEGGASKNIQYF
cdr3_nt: TGTGCCAGCAGTGAAGGGGGCGCCTCCAAAAACATTCAGTACTTC

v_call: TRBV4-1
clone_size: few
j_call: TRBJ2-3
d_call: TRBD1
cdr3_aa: CASSQFPNRGRTDTQYF
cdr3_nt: TGCGCCAGCAGCCAATTTCCAAACAGGGGACGCACAGATACGCAGTATTTT

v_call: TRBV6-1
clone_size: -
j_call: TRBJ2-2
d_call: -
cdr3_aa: CASRSRDWVTGELFF
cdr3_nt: TGTGCCAGCAGATCCAGGGACTGGGTAACCGGGGAGCTGTTTTTT

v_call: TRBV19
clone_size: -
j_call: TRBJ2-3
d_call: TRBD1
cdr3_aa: CASSSGTGFRTDTQYF
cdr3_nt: TGTGCCAGTAGTTCCGGGACAGGGTTTCGCACAGATACGCAGTATTTT

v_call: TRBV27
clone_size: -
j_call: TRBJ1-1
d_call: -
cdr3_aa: CASSFMGASTEAFF
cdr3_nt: TGTGCCAGCAGTTTCATGGGGGCTAGCACTGAAGCTTTCTTT

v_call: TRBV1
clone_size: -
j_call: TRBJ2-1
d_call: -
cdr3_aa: CTSSRGEKLATDYNEQFF
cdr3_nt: TGCACCAGCAGCCGGGGGGAAAAGTTGGCTACAGATTACAATGAGCAGTTCTTC

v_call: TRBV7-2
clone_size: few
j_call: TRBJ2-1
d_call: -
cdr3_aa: CASSLLEGLGHEQFF
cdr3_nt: TGTGCCAGCAGCTTATTGGAGGGCCTCGGGCATGAGCAGTTCTTC

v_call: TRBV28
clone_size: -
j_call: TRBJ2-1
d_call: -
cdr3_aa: CASSITLNEQFF
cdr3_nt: TGTGCCAGCAGTATTACCCTAAATGAGCAGTTCTTC

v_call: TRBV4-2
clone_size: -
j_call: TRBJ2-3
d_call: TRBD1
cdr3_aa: CASSQSRGGATDTQYF
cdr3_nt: TGTGCCAGCAGCCAATCTCGAGGGGGCGCGACAGATACGCAGTATTTT

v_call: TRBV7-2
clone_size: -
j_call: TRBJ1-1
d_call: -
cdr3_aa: CASSLLAGVNTEAFF
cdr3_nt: TGTGCCAGCAGCTTATTGGCAGGGGTGAACACTGAAGCTTTCTTT

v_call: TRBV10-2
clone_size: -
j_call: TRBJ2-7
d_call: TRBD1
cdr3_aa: CASRPGTGYYEQYF
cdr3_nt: TGCGCCAGCAGGCCCGGGACAGGGTATTACGAGCAGTACTTC

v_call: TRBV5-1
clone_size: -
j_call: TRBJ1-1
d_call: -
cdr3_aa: CASHELTGNTEAFF
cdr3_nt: TGCGCCAGTCATGAGCTTACAGGGAACACTGAAGCTTTCTTT

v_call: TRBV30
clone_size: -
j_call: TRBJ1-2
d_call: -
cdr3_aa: CAWIPTPGNRGYTF
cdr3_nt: TGTGCCTGGATTCCAACCCCAGGGAATCGTGGCTACACCTTC

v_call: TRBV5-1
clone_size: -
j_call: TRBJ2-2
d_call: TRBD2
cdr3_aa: CASRGTVAGITGELFF
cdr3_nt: TGCGCCAGCAGGGGTACGGTAGCGGGAATCACCGGGGAGCTGTTTTTT

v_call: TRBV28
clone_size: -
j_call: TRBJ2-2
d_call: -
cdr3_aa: CASRPQGRELFF
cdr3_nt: TGTGCCAGCAGACCTCAGGGCCGGGAGCTGTTTTTT

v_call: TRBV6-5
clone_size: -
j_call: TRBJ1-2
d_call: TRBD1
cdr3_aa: CASSIQGYGYPF
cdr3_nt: TGTGCCAGCAGCATACAGGGGTATGGCTACCCCTTC

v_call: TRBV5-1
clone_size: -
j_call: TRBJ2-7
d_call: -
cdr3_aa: CASSLDSAYEQYF
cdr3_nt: TGCGCCAGCAGCTTGGACTCGGCCTACGAGCAGTACTTC

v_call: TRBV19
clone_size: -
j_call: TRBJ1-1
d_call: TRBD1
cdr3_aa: CASSQRQGVSNTEAFF
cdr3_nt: TGTGCCAGTAGTCAGAGACAGGGGGTCTCTAACACTGAAGCTTTCTTT

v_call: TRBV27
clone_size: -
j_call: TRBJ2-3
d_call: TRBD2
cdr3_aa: CASRRGFGTDTQYF
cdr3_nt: TGTGCCAGTAGGCGGGGGTTTGGCACAGATACGCAGTATTTT

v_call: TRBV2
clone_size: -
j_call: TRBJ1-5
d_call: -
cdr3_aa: CASSSITGNQQPQHF
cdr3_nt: TGTGCCAGCAGCTCGATTACAGGGAATCAACAGCCCCAGCATTTT